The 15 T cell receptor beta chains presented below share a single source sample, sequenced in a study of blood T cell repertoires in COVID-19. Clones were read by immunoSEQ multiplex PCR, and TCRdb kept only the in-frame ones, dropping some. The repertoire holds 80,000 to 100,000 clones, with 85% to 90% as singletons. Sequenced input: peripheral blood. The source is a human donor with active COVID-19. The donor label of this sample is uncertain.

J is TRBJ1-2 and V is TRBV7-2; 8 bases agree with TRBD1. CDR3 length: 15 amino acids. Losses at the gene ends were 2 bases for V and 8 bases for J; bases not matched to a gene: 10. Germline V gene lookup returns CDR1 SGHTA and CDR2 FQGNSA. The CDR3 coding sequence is TGTGCCAGCAGCTTAACAGTGGACAGGGTCGCCGGCTACACCTTC. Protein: CASSLTVDRVAGYTF.

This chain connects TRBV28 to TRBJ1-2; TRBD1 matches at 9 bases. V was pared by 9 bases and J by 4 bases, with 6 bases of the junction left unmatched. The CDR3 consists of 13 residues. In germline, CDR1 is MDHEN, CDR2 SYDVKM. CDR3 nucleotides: TGTGCCAGTCGGACAGGGGCTAGCTATGGCTACACCTTC. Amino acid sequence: CASRTGASYGYTF.

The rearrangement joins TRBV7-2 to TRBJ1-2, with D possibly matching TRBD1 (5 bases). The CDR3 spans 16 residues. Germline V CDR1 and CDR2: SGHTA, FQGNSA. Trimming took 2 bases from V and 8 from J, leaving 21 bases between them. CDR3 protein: CASSLHNQGRGEGYTF. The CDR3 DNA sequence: TGTGCCAGCAGCTTACACAATCAGGGAAGGGGCGAGGGCTACACCTTC.

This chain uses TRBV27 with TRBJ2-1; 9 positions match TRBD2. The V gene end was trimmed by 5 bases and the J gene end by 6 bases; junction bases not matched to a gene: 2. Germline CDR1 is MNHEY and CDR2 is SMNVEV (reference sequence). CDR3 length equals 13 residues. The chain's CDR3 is CASSGTSLNEQFF. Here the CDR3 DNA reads TGTGCCAGCAGTGGGACTAGCCTCAATGAGCAGTTCTTC.

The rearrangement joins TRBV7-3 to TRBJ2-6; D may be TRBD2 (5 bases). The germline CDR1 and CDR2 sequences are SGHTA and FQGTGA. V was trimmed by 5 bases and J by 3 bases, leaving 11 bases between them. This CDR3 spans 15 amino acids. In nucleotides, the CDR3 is TGTGCCAGCAGCGAGGGTAACTTTGGGGCCAACGTCCTGACTTTC. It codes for CASSEGNFGANVLTF.

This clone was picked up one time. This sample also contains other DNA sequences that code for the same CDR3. This CDR3 reads CASSLSGNQPQHF. Here the CDR3 DNA reads TGTGCCAGCAGTTTATCAGGGAATCAGCCCCAGCATTTT. The V gene is TRBV12-3 or TRBV12-4, the J gene TRBJ1-5, with D tentatively TRBD1 (5 bases). CDR3 size: 13 residues. With 2 bases removed from V and 4 bases from J, the gap between germline ends came to 6 bases.

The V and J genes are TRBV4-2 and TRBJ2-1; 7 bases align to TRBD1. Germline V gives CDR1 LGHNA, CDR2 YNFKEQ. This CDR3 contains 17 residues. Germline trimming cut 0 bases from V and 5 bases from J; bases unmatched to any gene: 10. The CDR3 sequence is CASSQDLTGKGNNEQFF. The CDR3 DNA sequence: TGTGCCAGCAGCCAAGATCTGACAGGGAAGGGGAACAATGAGCAGTTCTTC.

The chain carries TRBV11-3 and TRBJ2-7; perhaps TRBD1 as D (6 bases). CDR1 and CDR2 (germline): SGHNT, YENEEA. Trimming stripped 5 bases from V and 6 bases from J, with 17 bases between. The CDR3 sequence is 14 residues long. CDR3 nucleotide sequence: TGTGCCAGCAGCCTAGGACCCCCGACAGGCGAGCAGTACTTC. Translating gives CASSLGPPTGEQYF.

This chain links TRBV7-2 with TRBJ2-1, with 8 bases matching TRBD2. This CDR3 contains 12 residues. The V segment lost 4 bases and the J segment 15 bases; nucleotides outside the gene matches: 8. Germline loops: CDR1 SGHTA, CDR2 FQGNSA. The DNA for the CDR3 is TGTGCCAGCAGCTACCTTAGCGGGGTGTGGTTCTTC. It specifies CASSYLSGVWFF. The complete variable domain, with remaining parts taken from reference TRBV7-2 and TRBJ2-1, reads GAGVSQSPSNKVTEKGKDVELRCDPISGHTALYWYRQSLGQGLEFLIYFQGNSAPDKSGLPSDRFSAERTGGSVSTLTIQRTQQEDSAVYLCASSYLSGVWFFGPGTRLTVL.

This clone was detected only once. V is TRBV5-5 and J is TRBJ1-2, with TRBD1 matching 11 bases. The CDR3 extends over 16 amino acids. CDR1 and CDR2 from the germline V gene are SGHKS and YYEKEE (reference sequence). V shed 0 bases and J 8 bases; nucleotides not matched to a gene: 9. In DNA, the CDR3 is TGTGCCAGCAGCTTGGGGTGGACAGGGGGCGCAGAAGGCTACACCTTC. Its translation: CASSLGWTGGAEGYTF.

The CDR3 is CASSGQGNTIYF. CDR3 nucleotide sequence: TGCGCCAGCAGCGGACAGGGAAACACCATATATTTT. The rearrangement uses TRBV5-1 and TRBJ1-3; a possible D gene is TRBD1 (6 bases). The CDR3 runs 12 residues. V dropped 4 bases and J dropped 4 bases, with 6 bases sitting between them. Germline values: CDR1 SGHRS, CDR2 YFSETQ. The entire variable domain, with the rest obtained from reference TRBV5-1 and TRBJ1-3, is as follows: KAGVTQTPRYLIKTRGQQVTLSCSPISGHRSVSWYQQTPGQGLQFLFEYFSETQRNKGNFPGRFSGRQFSNSRSEMNVSTLELGDSALYLCASSGQGNTIYFGEGSWLTVV.

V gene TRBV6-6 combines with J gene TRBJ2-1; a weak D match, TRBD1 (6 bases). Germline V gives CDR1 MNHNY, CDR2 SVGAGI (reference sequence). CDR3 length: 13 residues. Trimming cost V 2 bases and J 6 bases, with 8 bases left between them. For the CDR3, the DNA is TGTGCCAGCAGTTACGAGGACAGCAATGAGCAGTTCTTC. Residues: CASSYEDSNEQFF.

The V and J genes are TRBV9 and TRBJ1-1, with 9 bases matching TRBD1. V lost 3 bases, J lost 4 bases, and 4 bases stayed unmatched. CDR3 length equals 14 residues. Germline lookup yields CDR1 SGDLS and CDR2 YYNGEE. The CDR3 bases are TGTGCCAGCAGCGCCAGGGACAGGGCCACTGAAGCTTTCTTT. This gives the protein CASSARDRATEAFF.

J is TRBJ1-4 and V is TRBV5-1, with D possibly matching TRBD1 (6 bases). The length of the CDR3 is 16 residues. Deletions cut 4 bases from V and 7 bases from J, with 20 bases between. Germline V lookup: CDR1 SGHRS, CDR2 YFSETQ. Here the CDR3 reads CASSPREGGRFEKLFF. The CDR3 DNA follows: TGCGCCAGCAGCCCACGGGAGGGGGGGCGCTTTGAAAAACTGTTTTTT.

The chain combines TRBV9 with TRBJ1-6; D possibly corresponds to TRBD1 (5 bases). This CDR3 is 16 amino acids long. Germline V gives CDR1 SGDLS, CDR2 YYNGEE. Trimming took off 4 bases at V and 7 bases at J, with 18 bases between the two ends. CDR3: CASSPNVRVGNSPLHF. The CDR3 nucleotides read TGTGCCAGCAGCCCAAACGTCAGGGTAGGGAATTCACCCCTCCACTTT.